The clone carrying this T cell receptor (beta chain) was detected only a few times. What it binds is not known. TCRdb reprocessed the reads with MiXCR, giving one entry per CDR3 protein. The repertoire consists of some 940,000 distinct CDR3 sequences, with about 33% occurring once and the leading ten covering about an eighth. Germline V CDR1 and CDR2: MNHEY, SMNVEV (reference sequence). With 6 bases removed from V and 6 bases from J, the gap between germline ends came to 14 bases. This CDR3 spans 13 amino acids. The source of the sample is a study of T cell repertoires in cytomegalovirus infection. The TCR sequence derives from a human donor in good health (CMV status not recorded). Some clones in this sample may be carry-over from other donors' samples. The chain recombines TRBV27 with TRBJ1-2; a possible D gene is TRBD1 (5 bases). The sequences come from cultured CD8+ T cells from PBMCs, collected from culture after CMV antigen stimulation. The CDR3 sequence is CASRTGGLDGYTF. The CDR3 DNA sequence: TGTGCCAGCAGGACGGGGGGGTTAGATGGCTACACCTTC.